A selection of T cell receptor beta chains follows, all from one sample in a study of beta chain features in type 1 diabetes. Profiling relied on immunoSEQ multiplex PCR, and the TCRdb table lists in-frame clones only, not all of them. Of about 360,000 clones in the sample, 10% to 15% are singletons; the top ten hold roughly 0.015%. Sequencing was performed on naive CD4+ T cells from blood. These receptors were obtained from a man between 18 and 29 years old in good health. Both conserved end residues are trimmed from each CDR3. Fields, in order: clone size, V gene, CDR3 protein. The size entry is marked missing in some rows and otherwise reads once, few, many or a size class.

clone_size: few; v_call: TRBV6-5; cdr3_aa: ASSYRDRAGQY
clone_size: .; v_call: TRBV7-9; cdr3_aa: ASSLQGNTEAF
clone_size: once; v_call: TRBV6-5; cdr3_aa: ASRPRTVLFYGYT
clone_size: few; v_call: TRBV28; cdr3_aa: ASRIGQSYGYT
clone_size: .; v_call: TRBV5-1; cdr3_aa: ASSLELAGSGSYEQY
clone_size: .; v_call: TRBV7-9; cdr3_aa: ASRNRGNTQY
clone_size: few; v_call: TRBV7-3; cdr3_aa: ASGASGSTDTQY
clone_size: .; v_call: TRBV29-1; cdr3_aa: SVGLRGARGGFYGYT
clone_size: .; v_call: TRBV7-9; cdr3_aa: ASSLGWRGTREQY
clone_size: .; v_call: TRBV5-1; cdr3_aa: ASSLAASGSGELF
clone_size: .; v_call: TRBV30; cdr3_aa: AWSPGLAAYEQY
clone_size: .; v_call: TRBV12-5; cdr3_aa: ASGLPSGRLREQF
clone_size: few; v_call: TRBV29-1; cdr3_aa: SVERREENEQF
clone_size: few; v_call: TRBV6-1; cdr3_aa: ASSEGLNYGYT
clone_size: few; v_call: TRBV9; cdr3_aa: AKRGGECHEQF
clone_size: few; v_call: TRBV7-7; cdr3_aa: ASSLVGHRGDTQY
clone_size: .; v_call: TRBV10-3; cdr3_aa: AISGASGSWEFYEQY
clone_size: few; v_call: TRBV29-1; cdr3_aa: SVKVEGEGVNTEAF
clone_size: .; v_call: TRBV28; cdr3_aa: ASTKRPFTGGRWYEQY
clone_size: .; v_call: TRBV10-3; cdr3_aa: ARSTSGGAGTQY
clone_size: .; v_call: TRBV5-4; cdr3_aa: ASSLDERFGDEQY
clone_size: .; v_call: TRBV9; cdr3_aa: ASSVGYSLGSQETQY
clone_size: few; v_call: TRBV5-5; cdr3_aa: ASSLVAVNYGYT
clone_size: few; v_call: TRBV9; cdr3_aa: ASSVWETSPLH
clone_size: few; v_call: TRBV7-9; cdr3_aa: ASPPSLAGDYNEQF
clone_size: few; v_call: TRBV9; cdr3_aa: ASSVDGQGSTDTQY
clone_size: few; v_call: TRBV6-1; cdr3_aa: ASSMTGGRDIQY
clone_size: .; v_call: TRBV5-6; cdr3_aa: ASSLFRSQETQY
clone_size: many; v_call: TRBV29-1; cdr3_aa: SVERLADEQF
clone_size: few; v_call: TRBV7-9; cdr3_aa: ASSLGQNNEQF
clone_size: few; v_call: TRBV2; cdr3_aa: ASLSVNTEAF